This T cell receptor (beta chain) derives from a study of blood T cell repertoires in COVID-19. About the study: The study drew acute and convalescent COVID-19 samples from the United States, Italy and Spain.

Germline assignment: CDR1 SNHLY and CDR2 FYNNEI. The CDR3 has 18 amino acids. V lost 4 bases, J lost 0 bases, and 13 bases stayed unmatched. In the authors' workflow: Nucleated cell counts were estimated from reference gene primer amplification. Clones were read by immunoSEQ multiplex PCR, and TCRdb kept only the in-frame ones, dropping some. The V and J calls and the clone size are those of that table, but D and trimming were determined from the DNA. The repertoire holds roughly 200,000 clones, roughly 78% seen once, with 2.5% to 3.5% in the top ten. Sequencing was carried out using peripheral blood. The source is a woman older than 75 with active or convalescent COVID-19. This chain connects TRBV2 to TRBJ1-1; 8 positions match TRBD1. In nucleotides, the CDR3 is TGTGCCAGCAGTGGGCGACAGGGGTCCTTCCTTATGAACACTGAAGCTTTCTTT. It yields the protein CASSGRQGSFLMNTEAFF.